These 23 T cell receptor beta chains were sequenced from one sample in a study of T cells in Graves' hyperthyroidism and ophthalmopathy. Amplification of TCR beta CDR3 regions used RNA as the template. HTBI primers were the set used in a first-round RT-PCR of the TCR CDR3. TCRdb processed the multiplex PCR reads anew with MiXCR; each CDR3 protein has one entry. The table records hundreds of thousands of distinct CDR3 sequences, about 15% of them present only once. Sequencing used blood. These receptors were collected from a young man with Graves' ophthalmopathy.

This clonotype was detected ten times or more. This sequence joins TRBV9 and TRBJ1-1, with D unresolved. The CDR3 consists of 15 residues. Germline CDR1 reads SGDLS; CDR2 reads YYNGEE. V was cut by 0 bases and J by 1 base, with 10 bases left in between. CDR3 DNA: TGTGCCAGCAGCGTAGGGCCGGGGTCGAACACTGAAGCTTTCTTT. Translated: CASSVGPGSNTEAFF.

The table lists this clonotype with a few counts. The chain couples TRBV6-2 or TRBV6-3 to TRBJ2-2; TRBD2 matches 10 bases. Trimming at V came to 5 bases and at J to 5 bases, leaving 8 bases not matched to a gene. CDR3 length equals 16 residues. Germline V gene sequence: CDR1 MNHEY, CDR2 SVGEGT. The CDR3 here is CASSPSGGAWTGELFF. CDR3 bases: TGTGCCAGCAGTCCCAGCGGGGGGGCCTGGACCGGGGAGCTGTTTTTT.

This clonotype was recorded many times. The rearrangement uses TRBV7-8 and TRBJ1-2; D remains unclear. Trimming shortened V by 7 bases and J by 8 bases, and 17 bases separated the two germline ends. The germline gives CDR1 SGHVS, CDR2 FQNEAQ. CDR3 length: 13 amino acids. The CDR3 DNA follows: TGTGCCAGCATGCACCAGGATGCGGGGGGCTACACCTTC. The encoded protein is CASMHQDAGGYTF.

This clonotype was counted at least ten times. This rearrangement joins TRBV30 to TRBJ1-4, with TRBD1 identical over 8 bases. Germline V gene data show CDR1 as GTSNPN and CDR2 as SVGIG (reference sequence). CDR3 length: 14 residues. Trimming at V came to 2 bases and at J to 8 bases, leaving 7 bases not matched to a gene. CDR3 DNA: TGTGCCTGGAGTCCGGGACAGGCACGGGAAAAACTGTTTTTT. Protein product: CAWSPGQAREKLFF. The full variable domain, its missing parts supplied by reference TRBV30 and TRBJ1-4, is SQTIHQWPATLVQPVGSPLSLECTVEGTSNPNLYWYRQAAGRGLQLLFYSVGIGQISSEVPQNLSASRPQDRQFILSSKKLLLSDSGFYLCAWSPGQAREKLFFGSGTQLSVL.

This clonotype was observed a few times. The chain combines TRBV10-1 with TRBJ2-7; weak D call: TRBD1 (6 bases). Between the trimmed V and J ends, which lost 4 bases and 5 bases, there was a span of 15 bases. The length of the CDR3 is 14 residues. Germline V CDR1 and CDR2: WNHNN, SYGVQD (reference sequence). The CDR3 loop is CASSGGQLPHEQYF. The CDR3 bases are TGCGCCAGCAGTGGGGGACAACTACCCCACGAGCAGTACTTC.

This clonotype was counted ten times or more. The rearrangement joins TRBV24-1 to TRBJ2-1; the match to TRBD1 covers 8 bases. J was trimmed by 3 bases and V by 10 bases; bases with no gene match: 7. CDR1 KGHDR and CDR2 SFDVKD come from the germline V gene. The CDR3 consists of 14 residues. As DNA, the CDR3 is TGTGCCACTTCCCTGGGACAGGACTACAATGAGCAGTTCTTC. It translates to CATSLGQDYNEQFF.

The sample holds a few counts of this clonotype. CDR3 nucleotides: TGCAGTGCTAGTTACCACGGGGAGCTGTTTTTT. Amino acid sequence: CSASYHGELFF. The rearrangement links TRBV20-1 to TRBJ2-2; D gene unclear. Trimming left V 3 bases short and J 7 bases short, with 6 bases between. The CDR3 totals 11 residues. Germline assignment: CDR1 DFQATT and CDR2 SNEGSKA (reference sequence).

The chain couples TRBV14 to TRBJ2-2, with a tentative D call TRBD2 (6 bases). The CDR3 consists of 16 residues. V was clipped by 6 bases and J by 6 bases, with 20 bases between them. From germline, CDR1 is SGHDN and CDR2 FVKESK. The CDR3 nucleotides are TGTGCCAGCAGAGCCCGGGGACTCCTGAGATCCGGGGAGCTGTTTTTT. Encoded protein: CASRARGLLRSGELFF.

At least ten counts were recorded for this clonotype. This chain connects TRBV6-1 to TRBJ1-4, with D hard to call. Trimming took off 2 bases at V and 4 bases at J, with 8 bases between the two ends. In germline, CDR1 is MNHNS, CDR2 SASEGT. The CDR3 covers 14 residues. CDR3: CASSERGRNEKLFF. For the CDR3, the DNA is TGTGCCAGCAGTGAACGGGGTCGTAATGAAAAACTGTTTTTT.

With regard to this clonotype: One junction end disagrees with the germline gene, perhaps due to a read error. The genes are TRBV7-2 and TRBJ1-2; 9 positions agree with TRBD1. This CDR3 region has 16 residues. CDR1 and CDR2 from the germline V gene are SGHTA and FQGNSA. The DNA of the CDR3 is TGTGCCAGCAGCTCCACAGGGGGCGCCGTTAACTATGACTACACCTTC. Translating gives CASSSTGGAVNYDYTF.

This clonotype was counted ten times or more. The rearrangement links TRBV12-3 or TRBV12-4 to TRBJ2-2; D is possibly TRBD2 (5 bases). V lost 4 bases, J lost 4 bases, and 19 bases lay in between. The CDR3 covers 17 residues. CDR3 sequence reads: CASSSRLAYTGTGELFF. DNA for the CDR3: TGTGCCAGCAGTTCCAGGCTAGCATATACGGGCACCGGGGAGCTGTTTTTT.

This clonotype was found many times. V is TRBV6-5 and J is TRBJ2-7; 9 bases fit TRBD1. This CDR3 region has 15 residues. V was pared by 0 bases and J by 4 bases, with 4 bases of the junction left unmatched. Germline V gene sequence: CDR1 MNHEY, CDR2 SVGAGI. CDR3 in amino acids: CASSYSGTGKYEQYF. The CDR3 DNA reads TGTGCCAGCAGTTACTCAGGGACAGGGAAGTACGAGCAGTACTTC.

The V call is TRBV6-1, the J call TRBJ2-7, with D possibly TRBD2 on 5 matching bases. V dropped 2 bases and J dropped 5 bases, with 16 bases sitting between them. Germline V CDR1 and CDR2: MNHNS, SASEGT. The CDR3 has 15 amino acids. CDR3 sequence (DNA): TGTGCCAGCAGTGAAAGGATCGTTATCGGGGACGAGCAGTACTTC. The encoded protein is CASSERIVIGDEQYF.

This clonotype was counted between two and nine times. The rearrangement links TRBV5-1 to TRBJ2-1; 7 bases fit TRBD2. The CDR3 totals 16 residues. After removal of 4 bases from V and 0 bases from J, the junction contained 7 bases not matched to a gene. Germline loops: CDR1 SGHRS, CDR2 YFSETQ. The CDR3 sequence is CASSGASGSSYNEQFF. The CDR3 DNA reads TGCGCCAGCAGCGGGGCTAGCGGTAGCTCCTACAATGAGCAGTTCTTC.

The chain combines TRBV7-9 with TRBJ2-6; 7 nucleotides match TRBD1. J was trimmed by 0 bases and V by 1 base; bases with no gene match: 6. Germline values: CDR1 SEHNR, CDR2 FQNEAQ (reference sequence). The CDR3 has 18 amino acids. The CDR3 is CASSLDRDSPSGANVLTF. DNA for the CDR3: TGTGCCAGCAGCTTAGACCGGGACAGCCCCTCTGGGGCCAACGTCCTGACTTTC.

At least ten counts were recorded for this clonotype. The chain combines TRBV12-3 or TRBV12-4 with TRBJ2-3, with D unresolved. V was clipped by 3 bases and J by 6 bases, with 7 bases between them. The CDR3 consists of 12 residues. As DNA, the CDR3 is TGTGCCAGCAGTTTTTTCCGGGATACGCAGTATTTT. Its protein product is CASSFFRDTQYF.

The chain couples TRBV4-1 to TRBJ2-7; 13 nucleotides agree with TRBD2. Per the germline V gene, CDR1 is MGHRA and CDR2 is YSYEKL. CDR3 length: 15 residues. V lost 1 base, J lost 6 bases, and 3 bases stayed unmatched. CDR3 protein: CASSQVWTSGSEQYF. In DNA, the CDR3 is TGCGCCAGCAGCCAAGTTTGGACTAGCGGGAGCGAGCAGTACTTC.

This clonotype turned up a few times. The chain is built from TRBV6-1 and TRBJ1-1; no reliable D call. The CDR3 spans 11 residues. Germline V gene lookup returns CDR1 MNHNS and CDR2 SASEGT. Trimming cost V 8 bases and J 3 bases, with 7 bases left between them. DNA of the CDR3: TGTGCCAGCGAGATATACACTGAAGCTTTCTTT. This translates into CASEIYTEAFF.

This chain connects TRBV19 to TRBJ1-4; D is undetermined. The germline gives CDR1 LNHDA, CDR2 SQIVND (reference sequence). V lost 4 bases to trimming and J lost 4 bases, with 16 bases between them. The CDR3 length is 16 residues. DNA for the CDR3: TGTGCCAGTAGTACCCTACGAGTGAGAATTAATGAAAAACTGTTTTTT. Its translation is CASSTLRVRINEKLFF.

This clonotype has at least ten counts. This rearrangement joins TRBV20-1 to TRBJ2-7; the D gene is possibly TRBD2 (5 bases). V was pared by 6 bases and J by 1 base, with 25 bases between. This CDR3 is 17 amino acids long. Germline V gene lookup returns CDR1 DFQATT and CDR2 SNEGSKA (reference sequence). The CDR3 bases are TGCAGTGCCCTCATGCCCAAAGGGAGAGTAGTATCCTACGAGCAGTACTTC. Residues: CSALMPKGRVVSYEQYF.

This clonotype has at least ten counts. V is TRBV7-9 and J is TRBJ2-1, with D hard to call. This CDR3 is built from 14 residues. The germline CDR1 and CDR2 sequences are SEHNR and FQNEAQ (reference sequence). The ends were cut back, 2 bases at V and 8 bases at J, with 13 bases in the middle. In DNA form, the CDR3 reads TGTGCCAGCAGCTTACTGGACGGCATGCATGAGCAGTTCTTC. Amino acids: CASSLLDGMHEQFF.

The V and J genes are TRBV15 and TRBJ1-5; D is unresolved. The CDR3 extends over 13 amino acids. Germline V CDR1 and CDR2: LNHNV, YYDKDF (reference sequence). V shed 3 bases and J shed 4 bases, with 7 bases lying between them. The CDR3 reads CATSRSSNQPQHF. CDR3 DNA: TGTGCCACCAGCAGGTCCTCTAATCAGCCCCAGCATTTT.

This clonotype was counted many times. The J gene is TRBJ1-4, the V gene TRBV7-8, with a weak D call TRBD1 (5 bases). The germline CDR1 and CDR2 sequences are SGHVS and FQNEAQ. V was clipped by 5 bases and J by 4 bases, with 20 bases between them. The CDR3 runs 17 residues. CDR3 region: CASSSTGRVSYNEKLFF. The CDR3 nucleotides are TGTGCCAGCAGCAGCACGGGGCGGGTGTCTTATAATGAAAAACTGTTTTTT.